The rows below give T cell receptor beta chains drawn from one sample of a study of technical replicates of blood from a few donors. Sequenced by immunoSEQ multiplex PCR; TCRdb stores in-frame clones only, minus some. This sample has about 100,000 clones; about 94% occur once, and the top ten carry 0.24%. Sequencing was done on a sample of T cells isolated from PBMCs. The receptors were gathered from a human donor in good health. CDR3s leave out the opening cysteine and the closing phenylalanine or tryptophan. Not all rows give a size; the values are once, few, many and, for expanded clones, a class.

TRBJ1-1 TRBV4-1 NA ASSQDSGGPNTEAF
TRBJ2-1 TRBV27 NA ASTAWGTGLGNEQF
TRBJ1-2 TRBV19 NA ASKGQGAVVYGYT
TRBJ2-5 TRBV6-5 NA ASSYETSDQETQY
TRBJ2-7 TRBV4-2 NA ASSQTPAGAVYEQY
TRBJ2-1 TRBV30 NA AWSAGTSGGLSNEQF
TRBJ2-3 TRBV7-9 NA ASSLESGFTDTQY
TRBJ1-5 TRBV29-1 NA SVVGGSNQPQH
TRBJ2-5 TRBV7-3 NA ASSLEGAEETQY
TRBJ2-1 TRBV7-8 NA ASSLDKQDNEQF
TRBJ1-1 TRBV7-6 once ASSPVRGLTEAF
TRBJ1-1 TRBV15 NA ATSRDLLFSNTEAF
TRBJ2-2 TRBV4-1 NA ASSLGLAGGLTGELF
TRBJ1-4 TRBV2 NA ASSGQGNEKLF
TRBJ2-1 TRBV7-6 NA ASSQRASGTRSYNEQF
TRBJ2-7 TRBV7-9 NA ASSREGSYEQY
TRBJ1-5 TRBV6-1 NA ASSVTGGGNQPQH
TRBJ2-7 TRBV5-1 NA ASSLTGGDFYEQY
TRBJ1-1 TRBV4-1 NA ASSQSGVGLGANEAF
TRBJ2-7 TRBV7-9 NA ASSTVPGTSVFDEQY
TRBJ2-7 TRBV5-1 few ASSLDIPGLQTYEQY
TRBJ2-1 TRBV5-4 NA ASSSGTGKENEQF
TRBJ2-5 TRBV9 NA ASSVAGREGLMETQY
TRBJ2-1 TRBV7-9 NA ASSLGGLGTSAYNEQF
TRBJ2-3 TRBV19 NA ASNPTSGRGVKDTQY
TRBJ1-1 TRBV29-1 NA SVEDNRDLPF